This T cell receptor beta chain was captured by sequencing in a study of cytomegalovirus exposure and HLA in healthy donors. Overall study findings and caveats: Common viral pathogens seemed to be connected with several of the most significant clusters, according to a later analysis. CMV serostatus was the sole immune exposure data available.

Comments on this clone: Its antigen is undetermined.

PCR amplification relied on 60 Vbeta primers (plus 13 Jbeta primers). The repertoire was sequenced with immunoSEQ multiplex PCR; TCRdb's copy has only in-frame clones and lacks some. The table records about 140,000 clones, under 85% of them present only once. Sequencing was performed on PBMCs. This TCR came from a man younger than 35 in good health and CMV-seronegative.

The DNA of the CDR3 is TGTGCCAGCAGCTCAAGACAGGGGGTTAGGAACACTGAAGCTTTCTTT. Translation: CASSSRQGVRNTEAFF. The V and J genes are TRBV7-9 and TRBJ1-1; TRBD1 agrees at 9 bases. The ends lost 4 bases at V and 1 base at J; junction bases unmatched: 7. CDR1 is SEHNR and CDR2 is FQNEAQ in the germline V gene (reference sequence). The CDR3 sequence is 16 residues long.